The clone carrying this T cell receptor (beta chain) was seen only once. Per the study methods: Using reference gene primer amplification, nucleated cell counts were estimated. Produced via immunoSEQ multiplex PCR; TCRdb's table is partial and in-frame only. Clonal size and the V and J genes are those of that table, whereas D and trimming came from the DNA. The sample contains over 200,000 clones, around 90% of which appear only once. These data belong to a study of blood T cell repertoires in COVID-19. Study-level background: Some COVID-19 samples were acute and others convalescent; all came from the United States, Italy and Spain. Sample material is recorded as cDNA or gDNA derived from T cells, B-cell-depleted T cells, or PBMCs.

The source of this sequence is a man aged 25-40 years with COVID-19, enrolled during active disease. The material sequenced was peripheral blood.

Here the CDR3 DNA reads TGTGCCAGCAGTTTTGCACTAGCAATCTCCTACGAGCAGTACTTC. It specifies CASSFALAISYEQYF. The chain combines TRBV28 with TRBJ2-7, with a possible D match to TRBD2 (6 bases). Germline lookup yields CDR1 MDHEN and CDR2 SYDVKM. Trimming took 3 bases from V and 0 from J, leaving 12 bases between them. The CDR3 has 15 amino acids.